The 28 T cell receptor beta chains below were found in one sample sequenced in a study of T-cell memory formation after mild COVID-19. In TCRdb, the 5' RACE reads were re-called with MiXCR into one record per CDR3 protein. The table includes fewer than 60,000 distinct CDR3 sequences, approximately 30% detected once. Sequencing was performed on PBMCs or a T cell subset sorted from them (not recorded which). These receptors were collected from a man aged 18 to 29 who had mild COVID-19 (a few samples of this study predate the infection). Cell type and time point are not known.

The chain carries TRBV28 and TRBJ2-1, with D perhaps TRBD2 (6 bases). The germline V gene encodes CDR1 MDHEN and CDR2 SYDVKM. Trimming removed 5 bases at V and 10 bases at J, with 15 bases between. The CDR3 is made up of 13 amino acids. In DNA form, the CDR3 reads TGTGCCAGCAGTAGTCCTCCCGGGGGAGAGCAGTTCTTC. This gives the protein CASSSPPGGEQFF.

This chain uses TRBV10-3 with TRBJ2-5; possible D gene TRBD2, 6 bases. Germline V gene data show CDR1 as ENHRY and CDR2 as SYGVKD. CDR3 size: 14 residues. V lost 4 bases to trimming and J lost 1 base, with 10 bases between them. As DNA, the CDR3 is TGTGCCATCAGTGTGGGGGGTCCCCAAGAGACCCAGTACTTC. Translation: CAISVGGPQETQYF.

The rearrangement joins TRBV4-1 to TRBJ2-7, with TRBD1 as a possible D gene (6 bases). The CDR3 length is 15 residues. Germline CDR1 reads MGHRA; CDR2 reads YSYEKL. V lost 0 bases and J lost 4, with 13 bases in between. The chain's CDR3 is CASSQDSGQLYEQYV. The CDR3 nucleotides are TGCGCCAGCAGCCAAGATTCTGGACAGCTGTACGAGCAGTACGTC.

This CDR3 reads CASSSTAMNTEAFF. As DNA, the CDR3 is TGTGCCAGCAGTTCGACAGCAATGAACACTGAAGCTTTCTTT. The chain uses TRBV12-3 or TRBV12-4 and TRBJ1-1, with D maybe TRBD1 (5 bases). V was pared by 4 bases and J by 0 bases, with 9 bases between. This CDR3 comprises 14 residues.

The CDR3 is CASSQEEGYGGDTQYF. CDR3 nucleotide sequence: TGCGCCAGCAGCCAAGAAGAGGGCTACGGGGGGGATACGCAGTATTTT. The chain links TRBV4-1 to TRBJ2-3, with 7 positions matching TRBD2. Germline CDR1 reads MGHRA; CDR2 reads YSYEKL. The CDR3 consists of 16 residues. With 0 bases clipped from V and 6 bases from J, the junction kept 9 bases outside the gene matches.

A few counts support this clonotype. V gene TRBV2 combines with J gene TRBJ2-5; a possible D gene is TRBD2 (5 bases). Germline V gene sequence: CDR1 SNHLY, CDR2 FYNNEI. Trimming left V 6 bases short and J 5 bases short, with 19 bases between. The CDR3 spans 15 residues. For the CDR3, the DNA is TGTGCCAGCAGGGACGACAACGGGGTGCAGGAGACCCAGTACTTC. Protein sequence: CASRDDNGVQETQYF. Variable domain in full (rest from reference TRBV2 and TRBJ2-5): EPEVTQTPSHQVTQMGQEVILRCVPISNHLYFYWYRQILGQKVEFLVSFYNNEISEKSEIFDDQFSVERPDGSNFTLKIRSTKLEDSAMYFCASRDDNGVQETQYFGPGTRLLVL.

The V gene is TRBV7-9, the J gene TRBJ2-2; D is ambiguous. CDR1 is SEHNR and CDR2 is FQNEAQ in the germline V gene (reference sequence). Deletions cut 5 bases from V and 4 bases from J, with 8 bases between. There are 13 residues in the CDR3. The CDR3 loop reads CASSPMGTGELFF. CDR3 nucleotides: TGTGCCAGCAGCCCGATGGGCACCGGGGAGCTGTTTTTT. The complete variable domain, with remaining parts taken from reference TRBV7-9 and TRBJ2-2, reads DTGVSQNPRHKITKRGQNVTFRCDPISEHNRLYWYRQTLGQGPEFLTYFQNEAQLEKSRLLSDRFSAERPKGSFSTLEIQRTEQGDSAMYLCASSPMGTGELFFGEGSRLTVL.

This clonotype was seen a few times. The CDR3 DNA sequence: TGTGCCAGCAGTTACGGGGGGAGCTCCTACAATGAGCAGTTCTTC. It yields the protein CASSYGGSSYNEQFF. The J gene is TRBJ2-1, the V gene TRBV6-2 or TRBV6-3, with D possibly matching TRBD2 (6 bases). This CDR3 region has 15 residues. The V end was cut by 2 bases, the J end by 0 bases, with 8 bases between. Germline V lookup: CDR1 MNHEY, CDR2 SVGEGT.

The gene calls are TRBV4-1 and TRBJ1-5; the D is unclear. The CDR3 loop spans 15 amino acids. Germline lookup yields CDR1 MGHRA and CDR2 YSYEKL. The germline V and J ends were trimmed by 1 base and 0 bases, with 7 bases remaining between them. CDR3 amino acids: CASSQGVSSNQPQHF. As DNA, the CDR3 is TGCGCCAGCAGCCAAGGGGTTTCTAGCAATCAGCCCCAGCATTTT.

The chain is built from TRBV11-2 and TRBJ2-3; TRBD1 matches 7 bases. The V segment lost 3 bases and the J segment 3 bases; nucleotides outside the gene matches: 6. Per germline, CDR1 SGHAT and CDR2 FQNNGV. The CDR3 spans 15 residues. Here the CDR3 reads CASSFREQGTDTQYF. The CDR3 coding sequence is TGTGCCAGCAGCTTCCGAGAACAGGGGACAGATACGCAGTATTTT.

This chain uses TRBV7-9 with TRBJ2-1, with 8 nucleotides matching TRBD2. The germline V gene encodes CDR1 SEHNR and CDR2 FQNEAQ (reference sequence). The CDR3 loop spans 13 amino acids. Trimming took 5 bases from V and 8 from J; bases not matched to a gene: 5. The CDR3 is CASSLTSDDEQFF. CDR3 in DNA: TGTGCCAGCAGCCTGACTAGCGACGATGAGCAGTTCTTC.

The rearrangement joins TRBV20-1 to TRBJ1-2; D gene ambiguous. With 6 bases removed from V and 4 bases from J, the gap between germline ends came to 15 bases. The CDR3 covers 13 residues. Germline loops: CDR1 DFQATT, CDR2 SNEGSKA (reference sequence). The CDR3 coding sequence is TGCAGTGCGCAGGATCATTCTGGCTATGGCTACACCTTC. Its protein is CSAQDHSGYGYTF.

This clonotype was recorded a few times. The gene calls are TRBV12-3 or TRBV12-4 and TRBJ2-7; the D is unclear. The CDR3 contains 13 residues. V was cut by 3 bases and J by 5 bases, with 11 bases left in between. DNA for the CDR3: TGTGCCAGCAGTTTCGACGGCGTAAACGAGCAGTACTTC. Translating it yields CASSFDGVNEQYF.

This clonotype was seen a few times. CDR3 in amino acids: CSVVPAGDMTDTQYF. As DNA, the CDR3 is TGCAGCGTTGTCCCGGCAGGGGATATGACAGATACGCAGTATTTT. This chain joins TRBV29-1 and TRBJ2-3, with TRBD1 as a possible D gene (6 bases). V lost 4 bases and J lost 3, with 17 bases in between. CDR1 and CDR2 from the germline V gene are SQVTM and ANQGSEA. The CDR3 is 15 residues long.

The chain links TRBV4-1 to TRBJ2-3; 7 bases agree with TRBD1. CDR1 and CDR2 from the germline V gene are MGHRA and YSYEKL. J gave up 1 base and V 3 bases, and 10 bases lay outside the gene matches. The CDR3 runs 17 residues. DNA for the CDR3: TGCGCCAGCAGCCACTTAATACAGGGGATTGGCACAGATACGCAGTATTTT. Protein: CASSHLIQGIGTDTQYF.

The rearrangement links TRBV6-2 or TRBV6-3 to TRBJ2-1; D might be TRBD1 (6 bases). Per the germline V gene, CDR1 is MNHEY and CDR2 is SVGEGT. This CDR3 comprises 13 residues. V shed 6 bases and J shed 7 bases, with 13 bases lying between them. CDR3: CASSFGQSNEQFF. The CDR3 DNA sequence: TGTGCCAGCAGCTTCGGACAGTCTAATGAGCAGTTCTTC.

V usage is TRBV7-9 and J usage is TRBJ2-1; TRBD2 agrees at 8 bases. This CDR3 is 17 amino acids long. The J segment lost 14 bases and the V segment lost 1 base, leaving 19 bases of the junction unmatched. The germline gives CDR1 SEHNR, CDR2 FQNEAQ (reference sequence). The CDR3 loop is CASSLEGRRSSGGAEFF. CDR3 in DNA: TGTGCCAGCAGCTTAGAGGGCCGTCGATCGTCCGGGGGGGCCGAGTTCTTC.

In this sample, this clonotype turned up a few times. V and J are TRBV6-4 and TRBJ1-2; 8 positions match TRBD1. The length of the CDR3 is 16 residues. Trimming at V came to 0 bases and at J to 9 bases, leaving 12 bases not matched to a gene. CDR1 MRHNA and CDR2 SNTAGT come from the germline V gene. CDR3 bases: TGTGCCAGCAGTGACTCCCCCGGGCAGGGGGCAGAGAGCTACACCTTC. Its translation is CASSDSPGQGAESYTF.

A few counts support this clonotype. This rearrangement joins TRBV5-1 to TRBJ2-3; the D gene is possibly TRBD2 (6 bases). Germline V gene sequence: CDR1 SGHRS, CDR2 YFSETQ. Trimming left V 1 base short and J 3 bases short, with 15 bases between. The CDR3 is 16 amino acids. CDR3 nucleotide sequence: TGCGCCAGCAGCTTGCAGCGGGTTCGGGCTACAGATACGCAGTATTTT. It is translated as CASSLQRVRATDTQYF.

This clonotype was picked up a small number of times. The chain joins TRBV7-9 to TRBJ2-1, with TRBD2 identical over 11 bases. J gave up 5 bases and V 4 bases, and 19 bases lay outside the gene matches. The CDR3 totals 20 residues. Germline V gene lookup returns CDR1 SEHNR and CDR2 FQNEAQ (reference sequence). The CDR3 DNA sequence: TGTGCCAGCAGCTCCCCCCTAGGTGGTAGCGGGGGGGCCGTCCACAATGAGCAGTTCTTC. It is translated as CASSSPLGGSGGAVHNEQFF.

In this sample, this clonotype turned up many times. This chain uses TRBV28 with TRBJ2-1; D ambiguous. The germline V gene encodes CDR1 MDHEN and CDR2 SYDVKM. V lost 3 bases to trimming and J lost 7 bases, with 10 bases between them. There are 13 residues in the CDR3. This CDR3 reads CASSLTVTNEQFF. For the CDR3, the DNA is TGTGCCAGCAGTTTGACGGTTACGAATGAGCAGTTCTTC.

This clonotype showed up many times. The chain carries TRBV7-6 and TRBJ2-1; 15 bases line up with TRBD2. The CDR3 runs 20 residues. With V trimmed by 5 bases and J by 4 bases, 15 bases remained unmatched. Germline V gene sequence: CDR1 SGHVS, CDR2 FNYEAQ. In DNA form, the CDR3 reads TGTGCCAGCAGCCCCCCGGGACTAGCGGGGGGACTTGCCCCTTACAATGAGCAGTTCTTC. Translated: CASSPPGLAGGLAPYNEQFF.

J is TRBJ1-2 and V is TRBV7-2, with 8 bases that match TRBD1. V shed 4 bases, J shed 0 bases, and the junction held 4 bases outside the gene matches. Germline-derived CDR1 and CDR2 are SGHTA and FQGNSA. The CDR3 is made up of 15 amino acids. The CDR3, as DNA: TGTGCCAGCAGCTCAAGGGACAGGCCTAACTATGGCTACACCTTC. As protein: CASSSRDRPNYGYTF.

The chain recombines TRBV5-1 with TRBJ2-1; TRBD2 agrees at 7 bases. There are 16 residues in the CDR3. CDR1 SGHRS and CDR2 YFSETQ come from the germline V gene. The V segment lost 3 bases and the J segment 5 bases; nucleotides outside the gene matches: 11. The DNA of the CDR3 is TGCGCCAGCAGCTCCCTGTGGGGGGGTTCTGACAATGAGCAGTTCTTC. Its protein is CASSSLWGGSDNEQFF. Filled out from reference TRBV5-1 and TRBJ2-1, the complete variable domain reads KAGVTQTPRYLIKTRGQQVTLSCSPISGHRSVSWYQQTPGQGLQFLFEYFSETQRNKGNFPGRFSGRQFSNSRSEMNVSTLELGDSALYLCASSSLWGGSDNEQFFGPGTRLTVL.

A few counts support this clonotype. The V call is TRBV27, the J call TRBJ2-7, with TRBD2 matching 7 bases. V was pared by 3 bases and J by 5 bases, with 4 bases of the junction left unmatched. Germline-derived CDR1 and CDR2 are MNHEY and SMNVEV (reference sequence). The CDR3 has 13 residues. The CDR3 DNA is TGTGCCAGCAGTTTTGCGCTAGCGGACGAGCAGTACTTC. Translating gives CASSFALADEQYF.

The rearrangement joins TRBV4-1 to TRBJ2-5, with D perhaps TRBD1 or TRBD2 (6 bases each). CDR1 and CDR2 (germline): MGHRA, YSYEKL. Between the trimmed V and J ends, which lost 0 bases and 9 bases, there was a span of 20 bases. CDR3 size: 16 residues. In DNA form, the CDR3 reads TGCGCCAGCAGCCAAGACCCCCGGGGGCTACAGGCGGCCCAGTACTTC. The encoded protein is CASSQDPRGLQAAQYF.

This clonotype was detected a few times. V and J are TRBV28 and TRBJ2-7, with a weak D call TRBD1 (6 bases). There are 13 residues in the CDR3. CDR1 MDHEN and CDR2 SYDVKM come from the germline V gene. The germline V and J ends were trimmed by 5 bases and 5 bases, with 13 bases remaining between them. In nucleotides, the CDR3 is TGTGCCAGCAGTACCCACCGGGACAACGAGCAGTACGTC. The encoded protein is CASSTHRDNEQYV.

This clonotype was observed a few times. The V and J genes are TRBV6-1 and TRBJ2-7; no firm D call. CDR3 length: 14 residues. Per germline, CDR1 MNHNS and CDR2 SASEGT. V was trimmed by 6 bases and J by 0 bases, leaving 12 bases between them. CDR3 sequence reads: CASSLSDSSYEQYF. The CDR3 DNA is TGTGCCAGCAGCCTTAGTGATAGCTCCTACGAGCAGTACTTC.